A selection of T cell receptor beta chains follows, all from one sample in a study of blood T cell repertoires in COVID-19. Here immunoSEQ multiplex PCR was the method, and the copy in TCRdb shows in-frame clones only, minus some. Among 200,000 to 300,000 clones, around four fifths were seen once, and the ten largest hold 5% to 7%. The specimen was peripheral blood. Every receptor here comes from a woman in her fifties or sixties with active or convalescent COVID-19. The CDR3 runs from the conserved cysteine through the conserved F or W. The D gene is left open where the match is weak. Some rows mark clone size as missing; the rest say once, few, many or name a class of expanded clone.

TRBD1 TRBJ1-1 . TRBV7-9 TGTGCCAGCCACCCCGGACAGGGGAGTACTGAAGCTTTCTTT CASHPGQGSTEAFF
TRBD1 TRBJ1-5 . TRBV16 TGTGCCAGCAGCCTAGGGACAGACACTAGCAATCAGCCCCAGCATTTT CASSLGTDTSNQPQHF
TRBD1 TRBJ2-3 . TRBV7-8 TGTGCCAGCAGCGGGACAGGGGGCGCGGGAGATACGCAGTATTTT CASSGTGGAGDTQYF
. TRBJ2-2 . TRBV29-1 TGCAGCGCGTACGCGGGGTCGAACACCGGGGAGCTGTTTTTT CSAYAGSNTGELFF
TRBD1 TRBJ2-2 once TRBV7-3 TGTGCCAGCAGCTTGAGCGGGACAGGGGGCCCCGGGGAGCTGTTTTTT CASSLSGTGGPGELFF
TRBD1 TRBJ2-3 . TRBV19 TGTGCCAGTAGTATGGACAGGGTCCAAACGCAGTATTTT CASSMDRVQTQYF
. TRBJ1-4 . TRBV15 TGTGCCACCAGCAGAGATCGACCAGAGGCAACTAATGAAAAACTGTTTTTT CATSRDRPEATNEKLFF
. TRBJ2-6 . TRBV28 TGTGCCAGCAGGGGAGTCCGGGGGGCCAACGTCCTGACTTTC CASRGVRGANVLTF
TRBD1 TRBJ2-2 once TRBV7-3 TGTGCCAGCAGCCGAACAGGGGGCGGCACCGGGGAGCTGTTTTTT CASSRTGGGTGELFF
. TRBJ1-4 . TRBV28 TGTGCCAGCTCTCGGGGCAGGGAGGGTCTTGGCGAAAAACTGTTTTTT CASSRGREGLGEKLFF
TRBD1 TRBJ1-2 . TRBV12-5 TGTGCTAGTGGTTTGGCTCAGACAGGGGGTTTTGGCTACACCTTC CASGLAQTGGFGYTF
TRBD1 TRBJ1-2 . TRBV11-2 TGTGCCAGCAGCCGGACAGGGGCCAACTATGGCTACACCTTC CASSRTGANYGYTF
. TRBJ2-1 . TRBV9 TGTGCCAGCAGCGTAGAGCCAGGGTGGGGCAGTGAGCAGTTCTTC CASSVEPGWGSEQFF
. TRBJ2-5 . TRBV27 TGTGCCAGCAGTTTAAACAGGGCAGAGACCCAGTACTTC CASSLNRAETQYF
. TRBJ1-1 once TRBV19 TGTGCCAGTACGAGCGAGCGGAGGATGGCTTTCTTT CASTSERRMAFF